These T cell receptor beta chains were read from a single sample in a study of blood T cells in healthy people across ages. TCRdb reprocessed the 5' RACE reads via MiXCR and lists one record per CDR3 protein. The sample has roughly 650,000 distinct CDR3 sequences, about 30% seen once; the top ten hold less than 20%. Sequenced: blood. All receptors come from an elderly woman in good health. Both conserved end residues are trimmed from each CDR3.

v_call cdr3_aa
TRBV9 ASSGRQGRNTIY
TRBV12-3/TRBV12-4 ASRTALGEQY
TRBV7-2 ASSPRWGNLEYGYT
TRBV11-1 ASSSPRGEGSSYNEQF
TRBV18 ASSPQAGQGLTNYGYT
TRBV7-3 ASSLIWAGESYNEQF
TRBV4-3 ASSSKVNTEAF
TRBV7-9 ASSPGTSGTGEQY
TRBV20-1 SVPTGANYGYT
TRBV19 ASKRTGVYGYT
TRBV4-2 ASSQASGAVYYEQY
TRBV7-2 ASSLTSGGAETQY
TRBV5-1 ASSLGLGTQY
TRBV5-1 ASSLGQGGGVFGYT
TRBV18 ATRDPGQGSYGYT
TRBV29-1 SGAEAGTYGYT
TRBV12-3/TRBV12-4 ASSFQGVNTEAF
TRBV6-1 ATGGGGGYGYT
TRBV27 ASSLSIYRGWDNEQF
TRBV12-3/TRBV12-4 ASSLDRNPAYEQY
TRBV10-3 AILDRSNTGELF
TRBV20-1 SAPGTSEPETQY
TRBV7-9 ASSPEGVGAGNQPQH
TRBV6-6 ASSRLNRSPEAF
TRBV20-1 SARPGENQPQH
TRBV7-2 ASSREAGDIQY
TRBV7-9 ASSYRDNKETQY
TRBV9 ASSVELAGGRNNEQF
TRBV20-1 SARDQPAQETQY
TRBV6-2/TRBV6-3 ASSGSSDFLINQPQH
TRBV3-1 ASSHRLAGGLNTQY
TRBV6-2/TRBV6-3 ASSKGRSSGANVLT
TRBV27 ASSWTGVGNEQF
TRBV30 AWSVRSGDTEAF
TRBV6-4 ASSEVGTSGTDTQY
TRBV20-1 SARTGGSYEQY
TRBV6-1 ASLALAGGGNTGELF
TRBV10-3 AIRAVDSPLH
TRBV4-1 ASSQEQGDTTDTQY
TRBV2 ASRTGINEQY
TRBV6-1 ASSEGDRYGYT
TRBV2 ASNLLAGGLDEQF
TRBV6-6 ASSIFGGVDEQY